The T cell receptor beta chain under discussion was sequenced for a study of early T cells in non-severe SARS-CoV-2 infection. Study-wide background: Sequenced bulk RNA came from whole blood that was unsorted, and chains were unpaired.

Study-wide findings and caveats: CD4 and private specificities were missed by VDJdb matching, which favored anti-spike CD8 responses.

The CDR3 loop spans 16 amino acids. The germline V gene encodes CDR1 MNHNS and CDR2 SASEGT. The germline V and J ends were trimmed by 0 bases and 0 bases, with 11 bases remaining between them. This clonotype was seen repeatedly, ten times or more. Its antigen is still unknown. Attached unique molecular identifiers marked individual cDNA molecules. Via MiXCR, TCRdb re-called the 5' RACE reads, giving one row per CDR3 protein. Found here are about 110,000 distinct CDR3 sequences, 9% to 14% of them singletons; the top ten hold less than 3.5%. The source of this sequence is an adult who was a healthcare worker with PCR-confirmed SARS-CoV-2 infection or an uninfected control (not recorded which). The sequencing sample was made of whole blood. The rearrangement joins TRBV6-1 to TRBJ1-2; perhaps TRBD1 as D (5 bases). CDR3: CASSEASRVSNYGYTF. CDR3 bases: TGTGCCAGCAGTGAAGCAAGCAGGGTATCTAACTATGGCTACACCTTC.